A selection of T cell receptor beta chains follows, all from one sample in a study of metastatic and nonmetastatic thyroid tumors. TCRdb used MiXCR to call clones anew from the PCR reads. The sample yields tens of thousands of clones, about 4% seen once. The sample was blood. Source of these receptors: a female donor with papillary thyroid cancer or a benign thyroid nodule (not recorded which). Some clones in this sample may be carry-over from other donors' samples. Both conserved end residues are trimmed from each CDR3. The order of the fields is J gene, CDR3 length, V gene, CDR3 protein.

TRBJ1-3,12,TRBV18,ASSSTGVDNTIY
TRBJ1-2,14,TRBV28,ASSLRGTTPNYGYT
TRBJ1-3,11,TRBV19,ASNRDSGNTIY
TRBJ1-5,14,TRBV24-1,ATSESGRGGNQPQH
TRBJ1-5,11,TRBV7-2,ASSQAITARQH
TRBJ1-6,12,TRBV12-3/TRBV12-4,ASTRTGVNSPLH
TRBJ2-7,14,TRBV11-2,ASSDRDRSLGYEQY
TRBJ1-2,11,TRBV19,ASSPRGIQGYT
TRBJ2-1,12,TRBV7-3,ASRLAGMPGEQF
TRBJ1-5,12,TRBV11-2,ASAKEGYSQPQH
TRBJ2-1,13,TRBV6-2/TRBV6-3,ASSYPPIGSPKQF
TRBJ2-3,14,TRBV5-4,ASSDPSVPPGDTQY
TRBJ2-4,16,TRBV6-8,ASSPGTSVLRYGNIQY
TRBJ1-2,12,TRBV6-1,ASSTGGGNYGYT
TRBJ2-7,12,TRBV12-5,ASADFRDGPGRY
TRBJ2-7,14,TRBV6-2/TRBV6-3,ASSSLGGRGGLEQY
TRBJ1-1,13,TRBV12-3/TRBV12-4,ASSSPGPQNTEAF
TRBJ1-1,12,TRBV28,ASSPHTVNTEAF
TRBJ2-1,15,TRBV19,ASSMTGTGSSYNEQF
TRBJ2-4,14,TRBV5-1,ASSLDRRGAENIQY
TRBJ2-5,12,TRBV11-3,ASSLNRAVETQY
TRBJ2-5,14,TRBV29-1,SVESAGRDIPGTQY
TRBJ2-1,15,TRBV11-2,ASSLARGSGKYNEQF
TRBJ2-7,11,TRBV24-1,ATIDESSYDQY
TRBJ2-4,9,TRBV19,ASSVGRRQY
TRBJ2-6,13,TRBV7-9,ASSPQPGGANVLT
TRBJ1-1,11,TRBV6-9,ASSYRTQGESF
TRBJ2-2,12,TRBV11-3,ASRGGLNTGELF
TRBJ2-1,12,TRBV6-1,ASSDGSSYNEQF
TRBJ2-1,12,TRBV20-1,SAYLALSYNEQF
TRBJ1-1,11,TRBV2,ASSGTEGTEAF
TRBJ1-2,11,TRBV20-1,SAPGGANYGYT
TRBJ2-6,15,TRBV7-9,ASSFSGAPSGANVLT
TRBJ2-3,15,TRBV11-2,ASRSLKGPRRPDTQY
TRBJ1-2,10,TRBV20-1,SARRPPGGYT
TRBJ2-7,12,TRBV12-5,ASGAGQGFYEQY
TRBJ2-3,12,TRBV5-4,ASSLNSVTDTQY
TRBJ2-1,12,TRBV7-9,ASSLLRGGGEQF
TRBJ2-5,13,TRBV11-3,ASSLRDARKETQY
TRBJ2-3,13,TRBV19,ASSPPWMGTDTQY
TRBJ2-6,13,TRBV24-1,ATSDPAAGANVLT
TRBJ2-7,11,TRBV28,ASSGGGIPRGY
TRBJ2-2,14,TRBV28,ASSPRQRTNTGELF
TRBJ2-3,12,TRBV20-1,TPEYVSSRDTQY
TRBJ2-7,12,TRBV28,ASSLHRAGVEQY
TRBJ1-1,15,TRBV11-2,ASSPGGTGGLNTEAF
TRBJ2-1,14,TRBV28,ASSPKVVREGHEQF
TRBJ2-1,12,TRBV12-5,AIGPGQWAGEQF
TRBJ1-1,14,TRBV7-2,ASSKRTGQRDTEAF
TRBJ2-7,11,TRBV11-2,ASSLASVGEQY
TRBJ2-1,13,TRBV19,ASSSGLAAYNEQF
TRBJ2-1,13,TRBV4-1,ASSQVGLSYDEQF
TRBJ2-3,12,TRBV12-3/TRBV12-4,ASRSTSGSVTQY
TRBJ2-3,13,TRBV27,ASSLIPDRADTQY